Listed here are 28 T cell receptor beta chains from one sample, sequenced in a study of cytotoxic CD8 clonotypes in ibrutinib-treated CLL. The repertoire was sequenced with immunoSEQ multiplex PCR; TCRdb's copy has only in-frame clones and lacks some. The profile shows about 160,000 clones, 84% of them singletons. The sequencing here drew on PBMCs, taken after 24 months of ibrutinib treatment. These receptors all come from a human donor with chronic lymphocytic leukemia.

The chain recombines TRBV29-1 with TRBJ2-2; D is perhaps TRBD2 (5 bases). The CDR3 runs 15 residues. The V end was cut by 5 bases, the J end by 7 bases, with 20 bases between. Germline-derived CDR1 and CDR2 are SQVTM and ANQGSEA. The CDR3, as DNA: TGCAGCGTTAGCGGACTCCCGATCAGTCTCGGGGAGCTGTTTTTT. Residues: CSVSGLPISLGELFF.

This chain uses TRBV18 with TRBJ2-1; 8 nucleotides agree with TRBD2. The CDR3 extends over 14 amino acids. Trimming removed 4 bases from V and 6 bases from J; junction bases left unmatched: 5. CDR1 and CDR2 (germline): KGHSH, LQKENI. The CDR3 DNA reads TGTGCCAGCTCACTAGCGGGACCCGGCAATGAGCAGTTCTTC. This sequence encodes CASSLAGPGNEQFF.

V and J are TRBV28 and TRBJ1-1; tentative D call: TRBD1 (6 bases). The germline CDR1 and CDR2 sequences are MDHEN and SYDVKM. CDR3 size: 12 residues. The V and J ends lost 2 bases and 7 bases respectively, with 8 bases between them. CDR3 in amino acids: CASSLGQYEAFF. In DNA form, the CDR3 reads TGTGCCAGCAGTTTAGGACAGTATGAAGCTTTCTTT.

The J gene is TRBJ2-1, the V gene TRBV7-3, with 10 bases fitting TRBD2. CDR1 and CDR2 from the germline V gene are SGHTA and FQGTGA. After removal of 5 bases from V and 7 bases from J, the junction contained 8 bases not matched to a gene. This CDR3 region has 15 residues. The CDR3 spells CASSAGTSVSNEQFF. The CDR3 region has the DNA TGTGCCAGCAGCGCCGGGACTAGCGTTTCTAATGAGCAGTTCTTC.

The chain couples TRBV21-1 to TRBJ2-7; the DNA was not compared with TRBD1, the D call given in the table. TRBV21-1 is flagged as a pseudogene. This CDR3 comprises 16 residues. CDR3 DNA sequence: TGTGCCAGCAGCAACCCACGCCGGGACAGGGACTACGAGCAGTACTTC. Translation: CASSNPRRDRDYEQYF.

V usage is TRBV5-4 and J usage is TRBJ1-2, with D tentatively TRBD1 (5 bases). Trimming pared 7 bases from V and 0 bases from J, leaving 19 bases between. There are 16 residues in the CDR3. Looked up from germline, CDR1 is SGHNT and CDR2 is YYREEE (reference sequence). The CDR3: CASRIGTGVSNYGYTF. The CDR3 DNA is TGTGCCAGCCGTATCGGGACGGGAGTCTCTAACTATGGCTACACCTTC.

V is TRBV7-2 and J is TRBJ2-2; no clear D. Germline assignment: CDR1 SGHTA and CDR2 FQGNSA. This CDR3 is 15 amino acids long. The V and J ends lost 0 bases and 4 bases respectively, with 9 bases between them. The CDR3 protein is CASSLARVGTGELFF. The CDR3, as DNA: TGTGCCAGCAGCTTAGCGCGCGTTGGCACCGGGGAGCTGTTTTTT.

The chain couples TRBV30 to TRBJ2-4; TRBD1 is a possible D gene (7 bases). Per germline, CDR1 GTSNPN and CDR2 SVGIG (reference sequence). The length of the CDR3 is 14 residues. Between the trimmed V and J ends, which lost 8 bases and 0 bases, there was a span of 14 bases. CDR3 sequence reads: CAGGTALAKNIQYF. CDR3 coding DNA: TGTGCCGGGGGGACAGCCCTAGCCAAAAACATTCAGTACTTC.

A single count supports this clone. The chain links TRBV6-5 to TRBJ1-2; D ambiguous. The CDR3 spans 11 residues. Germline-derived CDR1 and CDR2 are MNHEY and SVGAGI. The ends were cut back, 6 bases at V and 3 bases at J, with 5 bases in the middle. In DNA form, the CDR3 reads TGTGCCAGCAGGGCGGACTATGGCTACACCTTC. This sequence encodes CASRADYGYTF.

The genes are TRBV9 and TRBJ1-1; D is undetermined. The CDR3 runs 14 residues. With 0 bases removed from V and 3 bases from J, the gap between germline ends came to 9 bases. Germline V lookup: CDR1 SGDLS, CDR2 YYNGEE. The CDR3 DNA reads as TGTGCCAGCAGCGTAGGGCGGAGGGACACTGAAGCTTTCTTT. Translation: CASSVGRRDTEAFF.

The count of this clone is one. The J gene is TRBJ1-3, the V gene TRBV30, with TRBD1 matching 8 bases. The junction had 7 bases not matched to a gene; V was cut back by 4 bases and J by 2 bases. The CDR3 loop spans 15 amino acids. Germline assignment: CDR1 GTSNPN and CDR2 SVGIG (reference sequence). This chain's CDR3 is CAWTLLTGAGNTIYF. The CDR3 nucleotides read TGTGCCTGGACCCTTCTGACAGGGGCTGGAAACACCATATATTTT.

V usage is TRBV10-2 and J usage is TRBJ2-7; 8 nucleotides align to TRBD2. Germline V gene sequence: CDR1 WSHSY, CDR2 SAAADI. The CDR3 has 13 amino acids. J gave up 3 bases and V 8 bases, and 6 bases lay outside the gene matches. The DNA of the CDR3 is TGCGCCAGCCGAAGCGGGAGAAACTACGAGCAGTACTTC. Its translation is CASRSGRNYEQYF.

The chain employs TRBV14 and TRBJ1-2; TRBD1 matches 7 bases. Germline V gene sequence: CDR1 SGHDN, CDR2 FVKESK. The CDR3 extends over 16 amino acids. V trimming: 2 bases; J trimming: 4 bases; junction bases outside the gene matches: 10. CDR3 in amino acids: CASSQQGQVVTYGYTF. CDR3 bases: TGTGCCAGCAGCCAACAAGGACAGGTCGTTACCTATGGCTACACCTTC.

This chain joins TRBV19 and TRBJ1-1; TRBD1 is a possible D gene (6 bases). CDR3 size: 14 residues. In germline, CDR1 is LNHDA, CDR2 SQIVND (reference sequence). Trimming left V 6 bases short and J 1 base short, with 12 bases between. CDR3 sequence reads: CASRTDRSNTEAFF. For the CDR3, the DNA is TGTGCCAGTAGGACTGACAGGTCGAACACTGAAGCTTTCTTT.

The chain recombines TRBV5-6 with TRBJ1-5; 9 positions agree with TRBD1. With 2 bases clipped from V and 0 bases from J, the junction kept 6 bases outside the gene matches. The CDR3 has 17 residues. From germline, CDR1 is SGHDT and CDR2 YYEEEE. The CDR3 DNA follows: TGTGCCAGCAGCTTTGGGACAGGGTCTTATAGCAATCAGCCCCAGCATTTT. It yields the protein CASSFGTGSYSNQPQHF.

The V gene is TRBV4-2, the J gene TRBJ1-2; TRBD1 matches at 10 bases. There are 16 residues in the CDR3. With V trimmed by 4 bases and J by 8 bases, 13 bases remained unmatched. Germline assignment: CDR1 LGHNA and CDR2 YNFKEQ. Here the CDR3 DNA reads TGTGCCAGCAGCCCCTTGGGACAGGGGATATTCTCGGGCTACACCTTC. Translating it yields CASSPLGQGIFSGYTF.

CDR3 nucleotide sequence: TGTGCCAGCTCACCCGCCCTAGGAAACTCTGGAAACACCATATATTTT. Protein product: CASSPALGNSGNTIYF. This rearrangement joins TRBV18 to TRBJ1-3; D ambiguous. Looked up from germline, CDR1 is KGHSH and CDR2 is LQKENI. Trimming stripped 3 bases from V and 0 bases from J, with 12 bases between. The CDR3 extends over 16 amino acids.

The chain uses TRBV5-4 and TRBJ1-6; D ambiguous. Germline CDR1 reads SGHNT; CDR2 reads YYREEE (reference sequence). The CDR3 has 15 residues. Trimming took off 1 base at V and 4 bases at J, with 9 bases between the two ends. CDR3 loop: CASSLWQTYNSPLHF. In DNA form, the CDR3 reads TGTGCCAGCAGCTTGTGGCAAACGTATAATTCACCCCTCCACTTT.

In nucleotides, the CDR3 is TGCAGCGCTAAGCCGGGCTCTGGGGCCAACGTCCTGACTTTC. Translating gives CSAKPGSGANVLTF. The chain recombines TRBV29-1 with TRBJ2-6; D ambiguous. Germline-derived CDR1 and CDR2 are SQVTM and ANQGSEA. Between the trimmed V and J ends, which lost 7 bases and 0 bases, there was a span of 10 bases. CDR3 size: 14 residues.

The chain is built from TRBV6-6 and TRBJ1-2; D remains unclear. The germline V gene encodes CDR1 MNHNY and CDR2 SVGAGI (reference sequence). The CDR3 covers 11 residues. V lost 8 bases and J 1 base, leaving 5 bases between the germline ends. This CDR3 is CASRDNYGYTF. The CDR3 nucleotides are TGTGCCAGCCGGGATAACTATGGCTACACCTTC.

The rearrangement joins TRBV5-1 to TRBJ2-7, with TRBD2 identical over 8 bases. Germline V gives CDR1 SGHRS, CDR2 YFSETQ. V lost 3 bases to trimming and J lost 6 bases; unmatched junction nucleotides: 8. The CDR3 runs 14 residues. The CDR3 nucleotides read TGCGCCAGCAGCTCACTACCGGGAGGGGGCGAGCAGTACTTC. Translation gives CASSSLPGGGEQYF.

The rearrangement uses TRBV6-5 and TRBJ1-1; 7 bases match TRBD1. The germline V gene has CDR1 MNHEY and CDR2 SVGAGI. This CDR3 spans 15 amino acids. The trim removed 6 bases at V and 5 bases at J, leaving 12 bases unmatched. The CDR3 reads CASRPHDRESTEAFF. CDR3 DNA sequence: TGTGCCAGCAGACCCCATGACAGGGAGAGTACTGAAGCTTTCTTT.

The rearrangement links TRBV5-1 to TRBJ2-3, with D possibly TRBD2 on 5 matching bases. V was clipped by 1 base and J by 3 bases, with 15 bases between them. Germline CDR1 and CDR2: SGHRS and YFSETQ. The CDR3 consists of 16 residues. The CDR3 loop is CASSLPTLARTDTQYF. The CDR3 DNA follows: TGCGCCAGCAGCTTGCCTACCCTAGCAAGGACAGATACGCAGTATTTT.

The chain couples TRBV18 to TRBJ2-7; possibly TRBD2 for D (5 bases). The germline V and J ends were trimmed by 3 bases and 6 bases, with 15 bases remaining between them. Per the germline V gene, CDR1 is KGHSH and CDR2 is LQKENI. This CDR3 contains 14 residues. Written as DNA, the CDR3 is TGTGCCAGCTCACCGCCCCCGGCGGGTGGCGAGCAGTACTTC. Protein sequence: CASSPPPAGGEQYF.

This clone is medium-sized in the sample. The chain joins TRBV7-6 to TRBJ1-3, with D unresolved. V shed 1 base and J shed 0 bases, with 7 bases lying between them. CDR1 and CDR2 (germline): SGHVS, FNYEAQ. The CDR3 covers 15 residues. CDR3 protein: CASSLEPSSGNTIYF. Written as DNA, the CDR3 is TGTGCCAGCAGCTTAGAGCCAAGCTCTGGAAACACCATATATTTT.

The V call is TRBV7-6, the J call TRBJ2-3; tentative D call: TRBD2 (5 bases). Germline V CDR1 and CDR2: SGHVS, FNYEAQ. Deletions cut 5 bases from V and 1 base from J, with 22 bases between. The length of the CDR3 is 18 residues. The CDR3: CASSPRWAPEVGTDTQYF. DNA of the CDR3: TGTGCCAGCAGCCCCAGATGGGCGCCGGAGGTGGGCACAGATACGCAGTATTTT.

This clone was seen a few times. The DNA of the CDR3 is TGTGCCTGGAGTGTCGGGGTGACCTACGAGCAGTACTTC. Amino acid sequence: CAWSVGVTYEQYF. The V and J genes are TRBV30 and TRBJ2-7, with D possibly matching TRBD2 (5 bases). The V gene's germline CDR1 is GTSNPN and CDR2 SVGIG (reference sequence). The CDR3 loop spans 13 amino acids. V lost 0 bases and J lost 2, with 8 bases in between.

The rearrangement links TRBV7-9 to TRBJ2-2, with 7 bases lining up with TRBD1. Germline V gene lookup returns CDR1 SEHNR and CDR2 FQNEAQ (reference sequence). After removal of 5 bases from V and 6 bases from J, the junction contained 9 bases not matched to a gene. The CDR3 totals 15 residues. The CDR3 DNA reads TGTGCCAGCAGCCCCAACAGGGGTTTGGCCGGGGAGCTGTTTTTT. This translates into CASSPNRGLAGELFF.